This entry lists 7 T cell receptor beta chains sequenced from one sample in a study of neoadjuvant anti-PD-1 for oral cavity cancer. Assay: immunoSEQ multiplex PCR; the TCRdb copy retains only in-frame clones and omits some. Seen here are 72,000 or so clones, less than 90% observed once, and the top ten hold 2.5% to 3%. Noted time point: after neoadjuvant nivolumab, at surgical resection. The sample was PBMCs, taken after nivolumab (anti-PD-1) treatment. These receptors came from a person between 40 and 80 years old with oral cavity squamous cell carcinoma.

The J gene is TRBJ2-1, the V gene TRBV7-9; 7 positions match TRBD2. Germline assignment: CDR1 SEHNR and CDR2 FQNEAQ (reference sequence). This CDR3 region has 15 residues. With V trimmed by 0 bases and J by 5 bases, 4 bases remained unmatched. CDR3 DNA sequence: TGTGCCAGCAGCTTAGCCGTGGGAGGGAACAATGAGCAGTTCTTC. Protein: CASSLAVGGNNEQFF.

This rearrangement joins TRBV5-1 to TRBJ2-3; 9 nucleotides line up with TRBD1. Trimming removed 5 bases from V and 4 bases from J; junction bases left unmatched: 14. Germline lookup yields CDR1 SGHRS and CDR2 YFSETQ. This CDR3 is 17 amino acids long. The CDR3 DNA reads TGCGCCAGCAGGGAAAGACCGGGACAGGGAGTTTCAGATACGCAGTATTTT. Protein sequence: CASRERPGQGVSDTQYF.

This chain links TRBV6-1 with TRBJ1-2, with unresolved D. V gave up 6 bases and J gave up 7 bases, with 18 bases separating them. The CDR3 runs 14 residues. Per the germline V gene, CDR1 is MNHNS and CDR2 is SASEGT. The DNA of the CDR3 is TGTGCCAGCAGACAACCCGGGGATCCAGCTGGCTACACCTTC. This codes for CASRQPGDPAGYTF.

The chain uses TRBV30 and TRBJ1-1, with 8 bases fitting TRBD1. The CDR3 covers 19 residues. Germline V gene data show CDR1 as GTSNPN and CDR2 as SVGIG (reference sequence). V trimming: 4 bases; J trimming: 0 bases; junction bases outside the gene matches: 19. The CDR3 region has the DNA TGTGCCTGGATCGCCTCCGGGGGGCAGGGGGCATTTGTGAACACTGAAGCTTTCTTT. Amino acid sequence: CAWIASGGQGAFVNTEAFF.

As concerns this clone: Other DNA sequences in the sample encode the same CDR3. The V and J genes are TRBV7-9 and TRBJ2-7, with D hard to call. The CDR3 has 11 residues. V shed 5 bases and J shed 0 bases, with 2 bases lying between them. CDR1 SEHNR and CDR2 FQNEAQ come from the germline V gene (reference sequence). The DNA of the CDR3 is TGTGCCAGCAGCCTCTCCTACGAGCAGTACTTC. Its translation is CASSLSYEQYF.

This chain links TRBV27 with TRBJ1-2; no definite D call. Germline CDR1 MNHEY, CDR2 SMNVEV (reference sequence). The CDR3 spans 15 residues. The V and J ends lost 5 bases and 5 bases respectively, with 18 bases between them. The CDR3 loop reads CASSRTIGSPYGYTF. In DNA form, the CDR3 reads TGTGCCAGCAGTCGGACTATCGGGTCTCCGTATGGCTACACCTTC.

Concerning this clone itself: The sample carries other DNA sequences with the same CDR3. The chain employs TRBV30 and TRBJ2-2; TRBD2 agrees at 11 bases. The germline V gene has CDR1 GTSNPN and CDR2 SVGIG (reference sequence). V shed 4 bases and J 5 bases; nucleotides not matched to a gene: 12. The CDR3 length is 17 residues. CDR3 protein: CAWKGVLAGVRTGELFF. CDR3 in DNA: TGTGCCTGGAAAGGGGTACTAGCGGGAGTTCGTACCGGGGAGCTGTTTTTT.